This is a list of T cell receptor beta chains from one sample in a study of blood T cell repertoires in COVID-19. Data came from immunoSEQ multiplex PCR; TCRdb stores just in-frame clones and leaves some out. The repertoire holds 95,000 to 150,000 clones, with 75% to 85% as singletons. The source material was peripheral blood. The receptor source for this set is a woman in her forties or fifties with acute or convalescent COVID-19. CDR3s include the opening cysteine and the closing phenylalanine or tryptophan. D genes are given only for firm matches. The listing skips clone size in some rows; elsewhere it reads once, few, many or a size class.

>TRBJ1-1|TRBD1|-|TRBV6-5
CASSDPGTGGTEAFF
TGTGCCAGCTCAGACCCCGGGACAGGAGGCACTGAAGCTTTCTTT
>TRBJ1-1|TRBD1|-|TRBV19
CASIRTGQGNTEAFF
TGTGCCAGTATACGAACCGGACAGGGAAACACTGAAGCTTTCTTT
>TRBJ1-1|TRBD1|-|TRBV15
CATSRGQGGTEAFF
TGTGCCACCAGCAGGGGACAGGGAGGCACTGAAGCTTTCTTT
>TRBJ1-4|-|-|TRBV6-6
CASSNEPLSRKLFF
TGTGCCAGCAGCAACGAACCCCTATCGAGAAAACTGTTTTTT
>TRBJ2-1|TRBD2|-|TRBV9
CASSRSGGVYNEQFF
TGTGCCAGCAGCAGGAGCGGGGGGGTCTACAATGAGCAGTTCTTC
>TRBJ1-6|TRBD1|-|TRBV5-1
CASSLWDRETPLHF
TGCGCCAGCAGCTTGTGGGACAGAGAAACACCCCTCCACTTT
>TRBJ2-5|-|few|TRBV24-1
CATSDSWGRKTQYF
TGTGCCACCAGTGATTCATGGGGCAGGAAGACCCAGTACTTC
>TRBJ2-7|TRBD2|-|TRBV18
CASSPVGSGGSYEQYF
TGTGCCAGCTCACCCGTGGGGAGCGGGGGCTCCTACGAGCAGTACTTC
>TRBJ2-1|-|-|TRBV3-1/TRBV3-2
CASSSTYNEQFF
TGTGCCAGCAGTTCCACATACAATGAGCAGTTCTTC
>TRBJ2-1|-|-|TRBV20-1
CSASGTSNNEQFF
TGCAGTGCTAGTGGGACAAGCAACAATGAGCAGTTCTTC
>TRBJ2-1|-|-|TRBV5-6
CASSSTDAGWGNEQFF
TGTGCCAGCAGCAGCACTGACGCGGGTTGGGGCAATGAGCAGTTCTTC
>TRBJ2-3|-|-|TRBV2
CASSPLGTDTQYF
TGTGCCAGCAGCCCTCTCGGCACAGATACGCAGTATTTT
>TRBJ2-5|TRBD2|once|TRBV27
CASSLLAGGQETQYF
TGTGCCAGCAGTCTTCTAGCGGGGGGCCAAGAGACCCAGTACTTC
>TRBJ1-6|TRBD1|-|TRBV28
CASTKGARASYNSPLHF
TGTGCCAGCACCAAGGGGGCCAGAGCCTCCTATAATTCACCCCTCCACTTT
>TRBJ2-2|-|-|TRBV6-5
CASGYSTGELFF
TGTGCCAGCGGCTACAGCACCGGGGAGCTGTTTTTT
>TRBJ2-5|-|-|TRBV5-1
CASSRLSAGAQYF
TGCGCCAGCAGTCGACTTTCCGCCGGGGCCCAGTACTTC
>TRBJ2-7|TRBD2|once|TRBV11-2
CASSFGLRTSVSEQYF
TGTGCCAGCAGCTTTGGTCTGCGGACTAGCGTCTCCGAGCAGTACTTC
>TRBJ1-4|TRBD1|-|TRBV10-2
CASTPGQGIATNEKLFF
TGCGCCAGCACCCCGGGACAGGGAATTGCAACTAATGAAAAACTGTTTTTT
>TRBJ2-1|TRBD2|-|TRBV20-1
CSASAPLSSGGGGNEQFF
TGCAGTGCTAGTGCTCCCTTATCTAGCGGGGGGGGAGGGAATGAGCAGTTCTTC
>TRBJ2-5|-|few|TRBV3-1/TRBV3-2
CASSQAQGQETQYF
TGTGCCAGCAGCCAAGCACAGGGCCAAGAGACCCAGTACTTC
>TRBJ1-1|-|-|TRBV5-4
CASSLELGGHTEAFF
TGTGCCAGCAGCTTGGAGCTGGGGGGGCACACTGAAGCTTTCTTT
>TRBJ1-3|TRBD1|few|TRBV14
CASSRQGQERNTIYF
TGTGCCAGCAGCCGTCAGGGACAGGAGCGAAACACCATATATTTT
>TRBJ1-5|TRBD1|-|TRBV6-2/TRBV6-3
CASSYSDRGPLQPQHF
TGTGCCAGCAGTTACTCGGACAGGGGGCCGTTACAGCCCCAGCATTTT
>TRBJ1-6|-|-|TRBV6-5
CAMGESNYNSPLHF
TGTGCCATGGGCGAAAGCAACTATAATTCACCCCTCCACTTT
>TRBJ2-3|-|once|TRBV27
CASSFIGGASTDTQYF
TGTGCCAGCAGTTTTATTGGGGGCGCTAGCACAGATACGCAGTATTTT
>TRBJ1-6|TRBD1|-|TRBV28
CASSLSKGTVSSYNSPLHF
TGTGCCAGCAGTTTATCCAAGGGGACAGTCAGCTCCTATAATTCACCCCTCCACTTT
>TRBJ2-7|-|-|TRBV6-5
CASSYPFGGTYEQYF
TGTGCCAGCAGTTACCCGTTCGGGGGTACCTACGAGCAGTACTTC
>TRBJ2-2|-|-|TRBV19
CASRGAETNTGELFF
TGTGCCAGTAGGGGAGCGGAGACGAACACCGGGGAGCTGTTTTTT
>TRBJ2-3|-|once|TRBV7-2
CASSLSTDTQYF
TGTGCCAGCAGCCTTAGCACAGATACGCAGTATTTT
>TRBJ2-3|TRBD2|-|TRBV6-6
CASTNYRTSGADTQYF
TGTGCCAGCACCAACTACCGGACTAGCGGGGCAGATACGCAGTATTTT
>TRBJ2-1|TRBD2|-|TRBV11-1
CASSFSAASGGREQFF
TGTGCCAGCAGCTTTTCCGCGGCTAGCGGGGGCCGAGAGCAGTTCTTC
>TRBJ2-7|-|-|TRBV9
CASSVAAGVYEQYF
TGTGCCAGCAGCGTAGCTGCAGGGGTTTACGAGCAGTACTTC
>TRBJ1-1|-|-|TRBV3-1/TRBV3-2
CASSQDRFLAFF
TGTGCCAGCAGCCAAGACAGGTTTCTGGCTTTCTTT
>TRBJ2-7|TRBD2|once|TRBV6-1
CASSGGTSGRYHEQYF
TGTGCCAGCAGTGGTGGGACTAGCGGGAGGTACCACGAGCAGTACTTC
>TRBJ2-3|TRBD2|once|TRBV7-3
CASSFLAGVGDTQYF
TGTGCCAGCAGCTTCCTCGCGGGAGTTGGTGATACGCAGTATTTT
>TRBJ1-5|-|-|TRBV6-5
CASRSRDTWNQPQHF
TGTGCCAGCAGAAGTCGGGACACTTGGAATCAGCCCCAGCATTTT
>TRBJ2-7|TRBD2|-|TRBV10-1
CASSEYSGSTYEQYF
TGCGCCAGCAGTGAATATAGCGGGAGTACCTACGAGCAGTACTTC
>TRBJ2-3|-|-|TRBV10-3
CAISEFQDTQYF
TGTGCCATCAGTGAGTTTCAAGATACGCAGTATTTT
>TRBJ2-7|-|few|TRBV6-5
CASGPSSYEQYF
TGTGCCTCCGGTCCGAGCTCCTACGAGCAGTACTTC
>TRBJ2-5|-|-|TRBV5-1
CASSLVIRGETQYF
TGCGCCAGCAGCTTGGTGATCAGGGGAGAGACCCAGTACTTC
>TRBJ1-2|-|-|TRBV5-6
CASSSDSFNGYTF
TGTGCCAGCAGCTCGGACAGTTTCAATGGCTACACCTTC
>TRBJ1-5|-|-|TRBV28
CASSPIGLNNQPQHF
TGTGCCAGCAGTCCGATAGGACTGAACAATCAGCCCCAGCATTTT